This T cell receptor beta chain was sequenced in a study of blood T cell repertoires in COVID-19. Germline V gene data show CDR1 as MNHEY and CDR2 as SVGAGI. V lost 10 bases, J lost 4 bases, and 11 bases lay in between. The CDR3 length is 12 residues. The repertoire was sequenced with immunoSEQ multiplex PCR; TCRdb's copy has only in-frame clones and lacks some. The sample comprises about 230,000 clones, roughly 87% of which are singletons, and about a tenth rests with the top ten. The chain links TRBV6-5 to TRBJ1-5; the D gene is possibly TRBD1 (5 bases). The TCR was taken from a man under 40 who had recovered from COVID-19. The sequencing sample was made of PBMCs or T cells enriched from blood (not recorded which). CDR3 DNA: TGTGCCACCACCGGGGGGAATCAGCCCCAGCATTTT. Its translation is CATTGGNQPQHF.